This TCR beta chain was identified during a study of preoperative IRX-2 immunotherapy in early breast cancer. Treatment denoted: preoperative locoregional IRX-2 cytokine immunotherapy. This phase Ib study tested locoregional IRX-2 cytokine immunotherapy given before surgery. The germline V gene has CDR1 SGHTA and CDR2 FQGNSA. There are 13 residues in the CDR3. The ends were cut back, 4 bases at V and 2 bases at J, with 8 bases in the middle. Measured with immunoSEQ multiplex PCR; TCRdb has only the in-frame clones, and not every one. The data show roughly 62,000 clones, with roughly 94% seen just once and roughly 1.7% held by the top ten.

Collection took place from a patient treated with IRX-2 immunotherapy. The clonotype comes from a human donor with breast cancer. The V call is TRBV7-2, the J call TRBJ2-5; D is tentatively TRBD1 or TRBD2 (5 bases each). CDR3 DNA: TGTGCCAGCAGCTGGGACGGGCAAGAGACCCAGTACTTC. Protein product: CASSWDGQETQYF.